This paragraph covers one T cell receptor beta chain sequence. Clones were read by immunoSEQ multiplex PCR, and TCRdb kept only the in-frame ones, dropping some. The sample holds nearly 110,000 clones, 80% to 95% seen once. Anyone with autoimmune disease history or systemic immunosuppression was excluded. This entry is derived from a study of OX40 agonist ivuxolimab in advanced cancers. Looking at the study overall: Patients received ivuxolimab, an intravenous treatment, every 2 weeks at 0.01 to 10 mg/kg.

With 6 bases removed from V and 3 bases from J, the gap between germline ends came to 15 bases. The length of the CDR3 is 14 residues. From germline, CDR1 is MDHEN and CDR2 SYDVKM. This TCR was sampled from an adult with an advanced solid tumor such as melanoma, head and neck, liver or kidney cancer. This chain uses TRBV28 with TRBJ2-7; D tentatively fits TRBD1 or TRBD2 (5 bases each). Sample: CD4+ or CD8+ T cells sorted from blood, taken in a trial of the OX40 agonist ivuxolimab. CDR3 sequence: CASSAPGTIYEQYF. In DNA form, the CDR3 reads TGTGCCAGCAGCGCTCCCGGGACCATCTACGAGCAGTACTTC. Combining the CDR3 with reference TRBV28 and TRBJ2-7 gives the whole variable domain DVKVTQSSRYLVKRTGEKVFLECVQDMDHENMFWYRQDPGLGLRLIYFSYDVKMKEKGDIPEGYSVSREKKERFSLILESASTNQTSMYLCASSAPGTIYEQYFGPGTRLTVT.